Below, 2 T cell receptor beta chains from the same sample are listed, as sequenced in a study of T-cell reconstitution after alpha-beta-depleted transplantation in children. As it was prepared, the TCRbeta library received unique molecular identifiers. Via MiXCR, TCRdb re-called the PCR reads, giving one row per CDR3 protein. The data show more than 200,000 distinct CDR3 sequences, more than 15% seen once. The sample here was PBMCs, mostly from graft donor cells, taken 360 days after TCRalphabeta/CD19-depleted stem cell transplant. These receptors originate from a male patient between 2 and 10 years old who had a stem cell transplant for acute lymphoblastic leukemia, so the T cells may come from the graft donor.

This clonotype was counted at least ten times. V is TRBV5-1 and J is TRBJ2-2; TRBD2 matches at 7 bases. Germline V gene data show CDR1 as SGHRS and CDR2 as YFSETQ. The junction had 4 bases not matched to a gene; V was cut back by 1 base and J by 4 bases. The CDR3 consists of 15 residues. CDR3 sequence: CASSLNSGVTGELFF. The CDR3 DNA sequence: TGCGCCAGCAGCTTGAACAGCGGGGTCACCGGGGAGCTGTTTTTT.

This clonotype has at least ten counts. This chain uses TRBV25-1 with TRBJ2-6; D possibly corresponds to TRBD1 (6 bases). Germline loops: CDR1 MGHDK, CDR2 SYGVNS. The CDR3 contains 15 residues. V was pared by 1 base and J by 3 bases, with 7 bases between. Written as DNA, the CDR3 is TGTGCCAGCAGTGAATCAGGGGTTGGGGCCAACGTCCTGACTTTC. It yields the protein CASSESGVGANVLTF.